What follows are 10 T cell receptor beta chains derived from one specimen sequenced in a study of shared clonotypes between healthy human individuals. This table comes from immunoSEQ multiplex PCR, and its TCRdb copy is limited to in-frame clones, with some not included. The sample includes roughly 2.6 million clones, more than 90% of them seen just once. Sequenced sample: naive CD4+ T cells sorted from blood. Subset described: CD45RA+ positively selected. The receptors here all came from a man between 18 and 29 years old in good health.

The count of this clone is one. Distinct nucleotide sequences in the sample also encode this CDR3. The CDR3 here is CASSPRTSGSTDTQYF. CDR3 DNA sequence: TGTGCCAGTAGTCCCCGGACTAGCGGCAGCACAGATACGCAGTATTTT. The chain uses TRBV19 and TRBJ2-3; TRBD2 matches 10 bases. V was pared by 5 bases and J by 0 bases, with 5 bases of the junction left unmatched. Germline assignment: CDR1 LNHDA and CDR2 SQIVND (reference sequence). The CDR3 spans 16 residues.

This chain joins TRBV6-5 and TRBJ2-7; 9 bases match TRBD1. The CDR3 covers 16 residues. V lost 2 bases to trimming and J lost 2 bases; unmatched junction nucleotides: 7. Germline V gene sequence: CDR1 MNHEY, CDR2 SVGAGI. DNA for the CDR3: TGTGCCAGCAGTTACAGCGGACAGGGGACAACCTACGAGCAGTACTTC. It is translated as CASSYSGQGTTYEQYF.

The chain carries TRBV7-2 and TRBJ2-7, with D possibly TRBD2 on 6 matching bases. The germline V and J ends were trimmed by 3 bases and 1 base, with 13 bases remaining between them. The CDR3 is 15 residues long. Germline V gives CDR1 SGHTA, CDR2 FQGNSA. The DNA of the CDR3 is TGTGCCAGCAGCTTGGACTATAGCCCTTCCTACGAGCAGTACTTC. This gives the protein CASSLDYSPSYEQYF.

V usage is TRBV10-3 and J usage is TRBJ2-3; TRBD2 agrees at 9 bases. Germline V CDR1 and CDR2: ENHRY, SYGVKD. With 3 bases clipped from V and 3 bases from J, the junction kept 4 bases outside the gene matches. The CDR3 extends over 15 amino acids. The DNA of the CDR3 is TGTGCCATCAGTGATGGCGGGAGGGCAACAGATACGCAGTATTTT. Residues: CAISDGGRATDTQYF.

Points on this clone: In the same sample, other DNA sequences code for this CDR3. This chain links TRBV7-9 with TRBJ1-1; possible D gene TRBD1, 6 bases. This CDR3 spans 13 amino acids. V gave up 5 bases and J gave up 5 bases, with 12 bases separating them. Germline V gene sequence: CDR1 SEHNR, CDR2 FQNEAQ (reference sequence). The CDR3 nucleotides are TGTGCCAGCAGCCCCCCTACAGGGACTGAAGCTTTCTTT. This translates into CASSPPTGTEAFF.

With respect to this clone: Other DNA variants within this sample encode the same CDR3. The chain links TRBV6-1 to TRBJ2-4, with D unresolved. V dropped 1 base and J dropped 0 bases, with 4 bases sitting between them. Germline V gene lookup returns CDR1 MNHNS and CDR2 SASEGT. The CDR3 runs 14 residues. The CDR3 loop is CASSEGLAKNIQYF. The CDR3 DNA reads TGTGCCAGCAGTGAAGGGTTAGCCAAAAACATTCAGTACTTC.

A single count supports this clone. The rearrangement joins TRBV5-1 to TRBJ2-2, with D possibly being TRBD1 or TRBD2 (5 bases each). The CDR3 consists of 16 residues. Trimming pared 3 bases from V and 1 base from J, leaving 13 bases between. The germline V gene has CDR1 SGHRS and CDR2 YFSETQ. CDR3 loop: CASSSRDGKNTGELFF. The CDR3 bases are TGCGCCAGCAGCTCCCGGGACGGCAAGAACACCGGGGAGCTGTTTTTT.

The rearrangement uses TRBV14 and TRBJ2-6; D unclear. The germline gives CDR1 SGHDN, CDR2 FVKESK. CDR3 length: 13 residues. Trimming took 9 bases from V and 0 from J, leaving 6 bases between them. CDR3 nucleotide sequence: TGTGCCAGTGGGAACTCTGGGGCCAACGTCCTGACTTTC. Encoded protein: CASGNSGANVLTF.

This clone was recorded only once. A junction end diverges from the germline sequence, so it may reflect a read error. This chain joins TRBV19 and TRBJ2-7; perhaps TRBD2 as D (6 bases). From germline, CDR1 is LNHDA and CDR2 SQIVND (reference sequence). The CDR3 is 12 residues long. The CDR3 spells CASSPGLYAQYF. CDR3 DNA sequence: TGTGCCAGTAGTCCCGGACTATACGCGCAGTACTTC.

The chain carries TRBV19 and TRBJ2-4; 7 positions match TRBD1. The CDR3 spans 18 residues. Germline CDR1 and CDR2: LNHDA and SQIVND (reference sequence). The J segment lost 1 base and the V segment lost 2 bases, leaving 11 bases of the junction unmatched. CDR3 in DNA: TGTGCCAGTAGTATACTTCCAAACGACAGGGCGGCCAAAAACATTCAGTACTTC. Amino acid sequence: CASSILPNDRAAKNIQYF.